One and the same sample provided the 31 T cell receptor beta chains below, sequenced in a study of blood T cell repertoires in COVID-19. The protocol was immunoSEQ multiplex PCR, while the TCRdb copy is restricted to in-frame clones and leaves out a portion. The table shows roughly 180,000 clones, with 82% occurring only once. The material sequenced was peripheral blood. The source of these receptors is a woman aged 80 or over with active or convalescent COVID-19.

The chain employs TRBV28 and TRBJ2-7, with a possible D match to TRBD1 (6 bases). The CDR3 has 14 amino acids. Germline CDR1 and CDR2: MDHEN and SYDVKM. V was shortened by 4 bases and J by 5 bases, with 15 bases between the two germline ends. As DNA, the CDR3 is TGTGCCAGCAGTTCCCCCGGGACACTCCACGAGCAGTACTTC. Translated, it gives CASSSPGTLHEQYF.

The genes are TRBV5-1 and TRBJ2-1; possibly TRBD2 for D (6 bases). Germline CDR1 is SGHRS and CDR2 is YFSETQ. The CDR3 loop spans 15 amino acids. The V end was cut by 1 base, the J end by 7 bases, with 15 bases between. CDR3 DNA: TGCGCCAGCAGCTTGAGTACGGCGGGAAGGAATGAGCAGTTCTTC. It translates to CASSLSTAGRNEQFF. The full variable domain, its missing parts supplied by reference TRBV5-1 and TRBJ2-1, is KAGVTQTPRYLIKTRGQQVTLSCSPISGHRSVSWYQQTPGQGLQFLFEYFSETQRNKGNFPGRFSGRQFSNSRSEMNVSTLELGDSALYLCASSLSTAGRNEQFFGPGTRLTVL.

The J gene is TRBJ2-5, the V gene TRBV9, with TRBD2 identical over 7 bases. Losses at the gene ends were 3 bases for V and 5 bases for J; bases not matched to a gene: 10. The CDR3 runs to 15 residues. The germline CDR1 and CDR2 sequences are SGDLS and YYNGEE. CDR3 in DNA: TGTGCCAGCAGCGCGATAGGCCGGGACTATGAGACCCAGTACTTC. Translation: CASSAIGRDYETQYF.

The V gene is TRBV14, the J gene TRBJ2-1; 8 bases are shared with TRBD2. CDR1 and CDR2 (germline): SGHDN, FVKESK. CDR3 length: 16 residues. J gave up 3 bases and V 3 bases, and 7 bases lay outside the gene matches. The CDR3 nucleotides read TGTGCCAGCAGCCAGGATGGACTAGCCGGCTACAATGAGCAGTTCTTC. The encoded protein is CASSQDGLAGYNEQFF. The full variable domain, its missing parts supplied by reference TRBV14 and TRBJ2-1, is EAGVTQFPSHSVIEKGQTVTLRCDPISGHDNLYWYRRVMGKEIKFLLHFVKESKQDESGMPNNRFLAERTGGTYSTLKVQPAELEDSGVYFCASSQDGLAGYNEQFFGPGTRLTVL.

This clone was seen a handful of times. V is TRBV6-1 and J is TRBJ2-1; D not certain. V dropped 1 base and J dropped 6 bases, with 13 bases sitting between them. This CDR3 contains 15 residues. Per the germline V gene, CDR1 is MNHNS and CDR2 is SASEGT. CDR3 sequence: CASSEGAGRFNEQFF. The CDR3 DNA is TGTGCCAGCAGTGAAGGGGCAGGAAGGTTCAATGAGCAGTTCTTC.

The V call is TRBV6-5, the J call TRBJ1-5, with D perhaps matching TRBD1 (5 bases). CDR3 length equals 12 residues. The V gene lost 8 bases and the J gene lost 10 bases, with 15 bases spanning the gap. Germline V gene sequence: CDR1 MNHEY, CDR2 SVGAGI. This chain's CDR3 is CASSQGLGPQHF. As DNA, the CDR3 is TGTGCCAGCTCCCAGGGACTTGGACCCCAGCATTTT.

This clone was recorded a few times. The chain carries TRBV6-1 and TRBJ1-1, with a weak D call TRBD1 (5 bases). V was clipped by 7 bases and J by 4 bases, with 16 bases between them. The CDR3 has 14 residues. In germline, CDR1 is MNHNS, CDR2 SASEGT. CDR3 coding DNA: TGTGCCAGCATGTCTTCAGGGCTTGGCACTGAAGCTTTCTTT. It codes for CASMSSGLGTEAFF.

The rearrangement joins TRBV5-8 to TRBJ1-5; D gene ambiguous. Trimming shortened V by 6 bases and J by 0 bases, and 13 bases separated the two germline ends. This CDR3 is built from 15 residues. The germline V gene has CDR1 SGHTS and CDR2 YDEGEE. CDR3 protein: CASNRDYHSNQPQHF. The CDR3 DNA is TGTGCCAGCAACCGCGACTACCATAGCAATCAGCCCCAGCATTTT.

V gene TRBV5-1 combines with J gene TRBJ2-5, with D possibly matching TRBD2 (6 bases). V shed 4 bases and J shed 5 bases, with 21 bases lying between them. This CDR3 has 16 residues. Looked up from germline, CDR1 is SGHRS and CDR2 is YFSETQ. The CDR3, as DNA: TGCGCCAGCAGCCGCGTAGAGTTTGTGGCGGGGGAGACCCAGTACTTC. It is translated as CASSRVEFVAGETQYF.

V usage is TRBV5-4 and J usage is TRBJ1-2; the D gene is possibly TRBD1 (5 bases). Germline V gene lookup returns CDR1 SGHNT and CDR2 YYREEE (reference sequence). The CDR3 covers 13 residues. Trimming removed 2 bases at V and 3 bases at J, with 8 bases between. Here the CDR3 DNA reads TGTGCCAGCAGCTTCCAGGGTGACTATGGCTACACCTTC. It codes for CASSFQGDYGYTF.

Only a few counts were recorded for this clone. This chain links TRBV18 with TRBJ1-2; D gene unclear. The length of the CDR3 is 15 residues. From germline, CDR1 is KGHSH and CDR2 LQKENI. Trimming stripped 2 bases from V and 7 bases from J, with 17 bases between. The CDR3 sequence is CASSPSGLRSSGYTF. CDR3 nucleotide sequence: TGTGCCAGCTCACCAAGTGGACTGAGGTCCTCTGGCTACACCTTC.

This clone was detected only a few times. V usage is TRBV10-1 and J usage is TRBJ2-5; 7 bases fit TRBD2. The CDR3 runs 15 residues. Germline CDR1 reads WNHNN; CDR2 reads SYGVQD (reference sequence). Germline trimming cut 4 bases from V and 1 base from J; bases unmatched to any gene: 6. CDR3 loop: CASSAGLAVQETQYF. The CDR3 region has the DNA TGCGCCAGCAGTGCTGGGCTAGCGGTCCAAGAGACCCAGTACTTC.

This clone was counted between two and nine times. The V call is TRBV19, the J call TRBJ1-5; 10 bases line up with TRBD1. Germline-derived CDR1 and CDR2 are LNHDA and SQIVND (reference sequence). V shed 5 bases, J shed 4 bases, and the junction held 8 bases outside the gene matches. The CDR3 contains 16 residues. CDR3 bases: TGTGCCAGTAGTCCCCTGACAGGGGGCGAAAATCAGCCCCAGCATTTT. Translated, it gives CASSPLTGGENQPQHF.

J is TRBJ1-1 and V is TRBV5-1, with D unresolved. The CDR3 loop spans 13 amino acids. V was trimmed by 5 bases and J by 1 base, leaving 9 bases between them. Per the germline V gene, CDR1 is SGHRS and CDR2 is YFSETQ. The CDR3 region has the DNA TGCGCCAGCAGTAGCCACGGGAACACTGAAGCTTTCTTT. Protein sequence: CASSSHGNTEAFF.

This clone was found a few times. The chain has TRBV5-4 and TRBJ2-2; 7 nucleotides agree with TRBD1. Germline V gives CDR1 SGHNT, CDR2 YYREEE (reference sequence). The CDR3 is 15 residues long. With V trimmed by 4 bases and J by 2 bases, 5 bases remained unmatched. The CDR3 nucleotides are TGTGCCAGCAGCACGGGACAGATTAACACCGGGGAGCTGTTTTTT. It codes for CASSTGQINTGELFF.

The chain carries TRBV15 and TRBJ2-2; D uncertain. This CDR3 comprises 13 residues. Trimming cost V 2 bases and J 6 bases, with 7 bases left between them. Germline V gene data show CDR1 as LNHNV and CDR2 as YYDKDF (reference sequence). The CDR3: CATSRRHSGELFF. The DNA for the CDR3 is TGTGCCACCAGCAGACGACACTCCGGGGAGCTGTTTTTT.

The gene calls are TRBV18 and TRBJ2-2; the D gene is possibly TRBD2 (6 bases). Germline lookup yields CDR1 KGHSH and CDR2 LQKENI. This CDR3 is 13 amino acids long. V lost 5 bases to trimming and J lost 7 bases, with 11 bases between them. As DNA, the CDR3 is TGTGCCAGCTCAGACATGGAGGGCGGGGAGCTGTTTTTT. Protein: CASSDMEGGELFF.

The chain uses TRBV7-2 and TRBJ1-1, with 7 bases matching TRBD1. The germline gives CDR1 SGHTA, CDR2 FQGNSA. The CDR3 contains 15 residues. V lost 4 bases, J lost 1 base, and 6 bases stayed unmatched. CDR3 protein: CASSSQTGENTEAFF. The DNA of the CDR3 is TGTGCCAGCAGCTCACAAACAGGGGAGAACACTGAAGCTTTCTTT. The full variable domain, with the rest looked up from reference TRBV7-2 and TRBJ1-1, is GAGVSQSPSNKVTEKGKDVELRCDPISGHTALYWYRQSLGQGLEFLIYFQGNSAPDKSGLPSDRFSAERTGGSVSTLTIQRTQQEDSAVYLCASSSQTGENTEAFFGQGTRLTVV.

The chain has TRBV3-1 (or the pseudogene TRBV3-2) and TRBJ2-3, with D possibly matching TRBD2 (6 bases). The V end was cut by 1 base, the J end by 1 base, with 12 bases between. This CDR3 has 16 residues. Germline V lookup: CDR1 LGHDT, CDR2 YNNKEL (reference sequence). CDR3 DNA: TGTGCCAGCAGCCAAGTTCCGGCTAGCGGCACAGATACGCAGTATTTT. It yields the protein CASSQVPASGTDTQYF.

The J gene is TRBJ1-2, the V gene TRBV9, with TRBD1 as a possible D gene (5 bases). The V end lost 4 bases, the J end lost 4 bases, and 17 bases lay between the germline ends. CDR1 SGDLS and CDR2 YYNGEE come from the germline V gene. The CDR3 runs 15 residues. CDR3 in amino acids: CASSPIAGEAYGYTF. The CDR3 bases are TGTGCCAGCAGCCCAATTGCGGGGGAGGCCTATGGCTACACCTTC.

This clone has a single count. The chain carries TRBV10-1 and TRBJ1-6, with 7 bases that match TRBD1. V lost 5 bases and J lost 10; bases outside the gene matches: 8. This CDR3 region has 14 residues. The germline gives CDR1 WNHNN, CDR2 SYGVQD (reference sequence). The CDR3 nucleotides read TGCGCCAGCAGTCCCACAGGGGCTCGCTCACCCCTCCACTTT. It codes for CASSPTGARSPLHF.

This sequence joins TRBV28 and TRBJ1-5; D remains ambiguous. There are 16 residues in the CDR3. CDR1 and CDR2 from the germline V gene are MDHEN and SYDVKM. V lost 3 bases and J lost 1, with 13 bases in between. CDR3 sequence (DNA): TGTGCCAGCAGTTTCAGAAAAAAACCAAGCAATCAGCCCCAGCATTTT. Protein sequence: CASSFRKKPSNQPQHF.

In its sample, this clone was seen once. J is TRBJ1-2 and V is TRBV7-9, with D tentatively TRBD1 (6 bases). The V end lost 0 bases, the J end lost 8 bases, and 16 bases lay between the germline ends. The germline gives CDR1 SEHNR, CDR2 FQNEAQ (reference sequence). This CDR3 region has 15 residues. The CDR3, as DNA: TGTGCCAGCAGCTTAGCACGGAACGGGGACAAAGGCTACACCTTC. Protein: CASSLARNGDKGYTF.

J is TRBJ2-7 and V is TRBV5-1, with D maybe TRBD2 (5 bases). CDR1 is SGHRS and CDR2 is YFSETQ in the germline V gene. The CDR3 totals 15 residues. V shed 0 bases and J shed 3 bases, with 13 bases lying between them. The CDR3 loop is CASSLDGSRIYEQYF. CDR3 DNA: TGCGCCAGCAGCTTGGATGGGAGCCGGATCTACGAGCAGTACTTC.

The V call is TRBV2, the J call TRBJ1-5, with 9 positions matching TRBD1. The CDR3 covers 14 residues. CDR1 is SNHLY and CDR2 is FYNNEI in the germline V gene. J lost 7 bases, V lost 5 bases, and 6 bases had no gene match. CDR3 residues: CASSPGQGGQPQHF. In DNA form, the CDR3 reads TGTGCCAGCAGTCCGGGACAGGGAGGACAGCCCCAGCATTTT.

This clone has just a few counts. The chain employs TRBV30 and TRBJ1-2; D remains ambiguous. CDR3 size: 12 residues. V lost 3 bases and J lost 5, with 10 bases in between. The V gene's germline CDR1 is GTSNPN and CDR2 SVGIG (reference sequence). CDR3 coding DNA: TGTGCCTGGAGCCCCCTTTCGTATGGCTACACCTTC. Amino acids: CAWSPLSYGYTF.

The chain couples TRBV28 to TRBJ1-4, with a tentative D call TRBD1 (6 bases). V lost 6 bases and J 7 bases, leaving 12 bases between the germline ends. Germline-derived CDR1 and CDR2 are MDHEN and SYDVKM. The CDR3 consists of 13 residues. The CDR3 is CASRQGGVEKLFF. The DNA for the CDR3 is TGTGCCAGCAGACAGGGAGGGGTTGAAAAACTGTTTTTT.

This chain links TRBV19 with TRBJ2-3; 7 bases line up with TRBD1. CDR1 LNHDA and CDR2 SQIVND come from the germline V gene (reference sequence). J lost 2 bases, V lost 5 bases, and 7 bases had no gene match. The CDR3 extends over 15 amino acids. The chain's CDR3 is CASSGWDSLTDTQYF. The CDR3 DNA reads TGTGCCAGTAGTGGCTGGGACAGCCTCACAGATACGCAGTATTTT.

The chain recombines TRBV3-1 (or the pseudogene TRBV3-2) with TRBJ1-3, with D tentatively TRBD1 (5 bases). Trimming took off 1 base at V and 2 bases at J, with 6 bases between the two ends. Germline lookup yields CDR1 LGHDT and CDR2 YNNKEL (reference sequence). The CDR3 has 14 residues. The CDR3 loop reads CASSQAGPGNTIYF. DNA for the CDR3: TGTGCCAGCAGCCAAGCAGGGCCTGGAAACACCATATATTTT.

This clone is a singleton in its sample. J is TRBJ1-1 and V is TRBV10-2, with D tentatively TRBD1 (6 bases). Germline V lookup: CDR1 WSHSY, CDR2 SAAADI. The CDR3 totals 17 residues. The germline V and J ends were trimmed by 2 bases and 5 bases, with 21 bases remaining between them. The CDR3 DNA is TGCGCCAGCAGTGAGGATAGGCTGACAGGAGGTTTGACTGAAGCTTTCTTT. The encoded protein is CASSEDRLTGGLTEAFF.

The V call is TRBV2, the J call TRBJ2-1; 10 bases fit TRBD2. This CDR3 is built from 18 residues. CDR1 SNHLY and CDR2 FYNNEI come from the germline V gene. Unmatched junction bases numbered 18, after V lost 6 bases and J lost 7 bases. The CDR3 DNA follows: TGTGCCAGCAGGGAGGCTAGCGGGAGTATGGGTCCTAGAAATGAGCAGTTCTTC. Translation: CASREASGSMGPRNEQFF.